Sequencing of this T cell receptor (beta chain) was carried out in a study of shared clonotypes between healthy human individuals. General observations from the study: Clonotypes shared by all four sorted-subset donors had higher generation probabilities than non-shared clonotypes. An expected dependence of interdonor clonotype sharing on sequencing depth was noted.

As to this clone: Its antigen is as yet unknown.

Original handling: For the immunoSEQ data, sequences were junction-only without quality scores, so filtering differed. Repertoires were generated with immunoSEQ multiplex PCR, while TCRdb's copy carries only in-frame clones and drops some. V, J and clone size were drawn from that table, and D and trimming were deduced from the DNA. The sample has 2 million to 3 million clones; over 85% are singletons. V lost 10 bases and J lost 8, with 17 bases in between. Germline CDR1 MNHNS, CDR2 SASEGT. The CDR3 contains 12 residues. The rearrangement links TRBV6-1 to TRBJ1-1, with a weak D call TRBD1 (5 bases). This TCR was sampled from a man aged 18 to 35 in good health. The sequencing input was naive CD4+ T cells sorted from blood. Documented subset: CD45RA+ positively selected. This CDR3 reads CATRELGSEAFF. Written as DNA, the CDR3 is TGTGCCACCAGGGAGTTGGGGAGCGAAGCTTTCTTT.